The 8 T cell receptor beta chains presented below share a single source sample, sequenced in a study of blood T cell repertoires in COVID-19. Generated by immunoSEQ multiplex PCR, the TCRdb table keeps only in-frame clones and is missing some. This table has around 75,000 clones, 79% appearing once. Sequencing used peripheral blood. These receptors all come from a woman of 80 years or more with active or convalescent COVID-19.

CDR3 loop: CASSLAGAGDGYTF. For the CDR3, the DNA is TGTGCCAGCAGCTTAGCAGGGGCGGGAGATGGCTACACCTTC. The chain carries TRBV7-8 and TRBJ1-2, with a tentative D call TRBD1 (5 bases). This CDR3 region has 14 residues. V was clipped by 0 bases and J by 6 bases, with 11 bases between them. Per the germline V gene, CDR1 is SGHVS and CDR2 is FQNEAQ.

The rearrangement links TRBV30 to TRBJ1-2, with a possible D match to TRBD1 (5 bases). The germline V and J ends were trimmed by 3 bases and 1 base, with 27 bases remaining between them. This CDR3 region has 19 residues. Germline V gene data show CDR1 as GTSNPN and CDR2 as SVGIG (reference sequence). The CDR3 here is CAWRVRDGYFPRDNYGYTF. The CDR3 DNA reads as TGTGCCTGGAGGGTCAGGGATGGATACTTTCCCAGGGATAACTATGGCTACACCTTC.

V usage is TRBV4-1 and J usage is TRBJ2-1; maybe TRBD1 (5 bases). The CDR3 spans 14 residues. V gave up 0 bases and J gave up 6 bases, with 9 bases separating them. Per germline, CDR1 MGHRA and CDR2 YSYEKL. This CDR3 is CASSQDLGRNEQFF. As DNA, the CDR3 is TGCGCCAGCAGCCAAGATCTGGGGCGCAATGAGCAGTTCTTC.

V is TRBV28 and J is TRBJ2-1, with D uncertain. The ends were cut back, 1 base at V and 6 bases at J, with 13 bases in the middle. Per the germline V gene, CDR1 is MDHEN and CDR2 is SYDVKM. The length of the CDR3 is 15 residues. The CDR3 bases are TGTGCCAGCAGTTTATCGTCTAGTTTGTCCAATGAGCAGTTCTTC. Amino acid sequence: CASSLSSSLSNEQFF.

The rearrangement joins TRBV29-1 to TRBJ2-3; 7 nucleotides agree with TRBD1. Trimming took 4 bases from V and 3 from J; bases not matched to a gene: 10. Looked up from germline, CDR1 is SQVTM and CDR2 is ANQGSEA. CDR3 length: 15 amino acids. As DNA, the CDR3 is TGCAGCGTTGTCGGGTACAGGGGAAGAACAGATACGCAGTATTTT. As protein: CSVVGYRGRTDTQYF.

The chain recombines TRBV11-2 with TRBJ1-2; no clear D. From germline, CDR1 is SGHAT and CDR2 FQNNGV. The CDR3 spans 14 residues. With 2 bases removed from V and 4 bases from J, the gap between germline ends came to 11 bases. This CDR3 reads CASSLSRAFYGYTF. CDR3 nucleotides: TGTGCCAGCAGCTTATCAAGAGCCTTCTATGGCTACACCTTC.

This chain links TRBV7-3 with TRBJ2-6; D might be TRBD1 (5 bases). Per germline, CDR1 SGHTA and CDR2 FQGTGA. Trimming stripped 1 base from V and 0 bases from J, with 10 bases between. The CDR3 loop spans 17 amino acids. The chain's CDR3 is CASSLMGQPSGANVLTF. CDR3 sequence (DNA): TGTGCCAGCAGCTTAATGGGGCAGCCCTCTGGGGCCAACGTCCTGACTTTC. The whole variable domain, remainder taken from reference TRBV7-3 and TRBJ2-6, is GAGVSQTPSNKVTEKGKYVELRCDPISGHTALYWYRQSLGQGPEFLIYFQGTGAADDSGLPNDRFFAVRPEGSVSTLKIQRTERGDSAVYLCASSLMGQPSGANVLTFGAGSRLTVL.

This CDR3 is CASSQWHSQTQYF. The CDR3 coding sequence is TGTGCCAGCAGCCAATGGCACAGCCAGACCCAGTACTTC. The chain joins TRBV14 to TRBJ2-5, with D unresolved. This CDR3 has 13 residues. V lost 2 bases, J lost 6 bases, and 10 bases lay in between. Germline V gene sequence: CDR1 SGHDN, CDR2 FVKESK.